What follows are 2 T cell receptor beta chains derived from one specimen sequenced in a study of cytomegalovirus exposure and HLA in healthy donors. Use of 60 Vbeta and 13 Jbeta primers characterized the PCR. The protocol was immunoSEQ multiplex PCR, while the TCRdb copy is restricted to in-frame clones and leaves out a portion. Among about 150,000 clones listed, approximately 61% were seen once. The specimen was PBMCs. These receptors all stem from a human donor in good health.

The chain employs TRBV5-1 and TRBJ2-7; 8 positions agree with TRBD2. CDR1 is SGHRS and CDR2 is YFSETQ in the germline V gene. The CDR3 length is 16 residues. J was trimmed by 0 bases and V by 6 bases; bases with no gene match: 11. In nucleotides, the CDR3 is TGCGCCAGCACTCCCGGGGCTAGCGGGCTCTCCTACGAGCAGTACTTC. This codes for CASTPGASGLSYEQYF.

The chain links TRBV19 to TRBJ2-3, with 8 bases that match TRBD1. CDR1 is LNHDA and CDR2 is SQIVND in the germline V gene (reference sequence). The CDR3 is 17 residues long. With V trimmed by 1 base and J by 1 base, 7 bases remained unmatched. CDR3 bases: TGTGCCAGTAGTATAGCCGGACAGGGCGGCGGCACAGATACGCAGTATTTT. This encodes CASSIAGQGGGTDTQYF.